Included here is one TCR beta chain sequence, with context. The data belong to a study of blood T cell repertoires in COVID-19. Study overall: T cells, B-cell-depleted T cells, or PBMCs provided the cDNA or gDNA that served as material.

Per the original methods: Amplified reference gene primers provided the basis for estimating nucleated cell counts. This table comes from immunoSEQ multiplex PCR, and its TCRdb copy is limited to in-frame clones, with some not included. V, J and clone size are those of that table, while D and trimming were read from the DNA. Of 25,000 to 30,000 clones in the sample, 90% to 95% were seen once. The germline V and J ends were trimmed by 5 bases and 2 bases, with 11 bases remaining between them. The germline V gene encodes CDR1 SGHDN and CDR2 FVKESK. There are 14 residues in the CDR3. The chain employs TRBV14 and TRBJ2-3; TRBD2 might be the D (5 bases). The specimen sequenced was peripheral blood. The receptor comes from a woman between 65 and 79 years old with COVID-19, enrolled during active disease. This CDR3 reads CASSNWESTDTQYF. The CDR3 DNA reads TGTGCCAGCAGCAACTGGGAGTCCACAGATACGCAGTATTTT.